These 9 T cell receptor beta chains share one sample of origin, sequenced in a study of blood T cell repertoires in COVID-19. Here immunoSEQ multiplex PCR was the method, and the copy in TCRdb shows in-frame clones only, minus some. The table has about 150,000 clones, approximately 85% seen once. The sequenced material came from peripheral blood. These receptors originate from a man aged 60 to 69 with COVID-19, enrolled during active disease.

In DNA form, the CDR3 reads TGTGCCAGCAGTGAAGGGATGGGGGGTGGCTACACCTTC. Translating gives CASSEGMGGGYTF. The chain recombines TRBV6-1 with TRBJ1-2; the D gene is possibly TRBD1 (5 bases). Germline CDR1 is MNHNS and CDR2 is SASEGT. Trimming cost V 1 base and J 7 bases, with 10 bases left between them. The CDR3 is 13 amino acids.

The J gene is TRBJ1-6, the V gene TRBV7-2; unclear D gene. The CDR3 spans 15 residues. The ends were cut back, 2 bases at V and 3 bases at J, with 8 bases in the middle. Germline assignment: CDR1 SGHTA and CDR2 FQGNSA. The CDR3 DNA sequence: TGTGCCAGCAGCTTATCCAAGAGCTATAATTCACCCCTCCACTTT. Translating it yields CASSLSKSYNSPLHF.

The gene calls are TRBV4-1 and TRBJ1-1; D gene uncertain. The CDR3 consists of 15 residues. Trimming took 1 base from V and 0 from J, leaving 9 bases between them. In germline, CDR1 is MGHRA, CDR2 YSYEKL. CDR3: CASSQAAVLNTEAFF. The CDR3 coding sequence is TGCGCCAGCAGCCAAGCTGCGGTTCTGAACACTGAAGCTTTCTTT.

The rearrangement uses TRBV6-2 or TRBV6-3 and TRBJ1-5, with unresolved D. The CDR3 loop spans 14 amino acids. CDR1 MNHEY and CDR2 SVGEGT come from the germline V gene. V was shortened by 0 bases and J by 9 bases, with 12 bases between the two germline ends. The CDR3 protein is CASSYSGGSSPQHF. CDR3 in DNA: TGTGCCAGCAGTTACTCGGGAGGGTCCTCGCCCCAGCATTTT.

J is TRBJ1-5 and V is TRBV24-1; 7 bases match TRBD1. This CDR3 comprises 13 residues. CDR1 and CDR2 from the germline V gene are KGHDR and SFDVKD. V dropped 7 bases and J dropped 5; count of bases not matched to a gene: 4. CDR3 sequence (DNA): TGTGCCACCAGCATGACAGGGTATCAGCCCCAGCATTTT. This gives the protein CATSMTGYQPQHF.

This chain connects TRBV3-1 (or the pseudogene TRBV3-2) to TRBJ1-1; 7 bases are shared with TRBD1. J gave up 0 bases and V 3 bases, and 13 bases lay outside the gene matches. Germline CDR1 LGHDT, CDR2 YNNKEL (reference sequence). The CDR3 is 18 residues long. The CDR3 DNA is TGTGCCAGCAGCCAGACCGGGACAGACCTTAAAATGAACACTGAAGCTTTCTTT. This codes for CASSQTGTDLKMNTEAFF.

In this sample, this clone turned up once. The chain combines TRBV7-3 with TRBJ2-2, with 13 bases lining up with TRBD2. V shed 5 bases and J 4 bases; nucleotides not matched to a gene: 7. From germline, CDR1 is SGHTA and CDR2 FQGTGA. There are 17 residues in the CDR3. This CDR3 is CASSDLGLAGSTGELFF. In DNA, the CDR3 is TGTGCCAGCAGCGACTTGGGACTAGCGGGAAGCACCGGGGAGCTGTTTTTT.

The count of this clone is one. The rearrangement uses TRBV16 and TRBJ2-7, with 12 bases lining up with TRBD2. This CDR3 is built from 14 residues. J lost 6 bases, V lost 2 bases, and 2 bases had no gene match. Germline CDR1 and CDR2: KGHSY and FQNENV. As DNA, the CDR3 is TGTGCCAGCAGCCAAAGGACTAGCGGGGCCGAGCAGTACTTC. This gives the protein CASSQRTSGAEQYF. The full variable domain, completed using reference TRBV16 and TRBJ2-7, is GEEVAQTPKHLVRGEGQKAKLYCAPIKGHSYVFWYQQVLKNEFKFLISFQNENVFDETGMPKERFSAKCLPNSPCSLEIQATKLEDSAVYFCASSQRTSGAEQYFGPGTRLTVT.

The chain employs TRBV15 and TRBJ1-6; tentative D call: TRBD1 (5 bases). Trimming cost V 8 bases and J 9 bases, with 17 bases left between them. This CDR3 comprises 14 residues. Germline V gene lookup returns CDR1 LNHNV and CDR2 YYDKDF (reference sequence). The CDR3, as DNA: TGTGCCACCTCCCTGGGGGGTTGGGGTTCACCCCTCCACTTT. It codes for CATSLGGWGSPLHF.